The 8 T cell receptor beta chains listed next were all sequenced from one sample in a study of blood T cells in healthy people across ages (dated by TCRdb to between 2015 and 2017). Library method: 5' RACE. The sequencer listed for this sample is Illumina HiSeq 2500. A second PCR of roughly 7 to 12 cycles was run with a J-beta primer mix and a sample-barcoded 5' primer. TCRdb applied fastp at Q25 and MiXCR to the public reads, then kept only in-frame beta chains. A single entry per CDR3 protein holds the most common genes and DNA from its merged rows. The sample yields some 800,000 distinct CDR3 sequences; 25% were counted once. Under 4.5% of the sample belongs to the ten largest clones. This same sample was also taken into another study, of T cells of mothers and their children.

Sequencing was performed on blood. These receptors were collected from a boy between 10 and 17 years old in good health.

This clonotype has just a few counts. J is TRBJ2-1 and V is TRBV29-1, with D perhaps TRBD1 (6 bases). The better agreement between TRBJ2-5 and the DNA end casts doubt on the J call. Germline V CDR1 and CDR2: SQVTM, ANQGSEA. The length of the CDR3 is 14 residues. The CDR3 DNA follows: TGCAGCGTTGAATGGGGGCAGGGGACGGGGACCCAGTACTTC. Translating gives CSVEWGQGTGTQYF.

This clonotype was detected only a few times. Sequence at one end of the junction differs from germline and may be a read error. The chain links TRBV5-1 to TRBJ2-7, with TRBD1 identical over 8 bases. Per the germline V gene, CDR1 is SGHRS and CDR2 is YFSETQ. The CDR3 runs 13 residues. CDR3 loop: CASSPTGAYEQCF. In DNA form, the CDR3 reads TGCGCCAGCAGCCCGACAGGGGCGTACGAGCAGTGCTTC. Full variable domain (missing parts from reference TRBV5-1 and TRBJ2-7): KAGVTQTPRYLIKTRGQQVTLSCSPISGHRSVSWYQQTPGQGLQFLFEYFSETQRNKGNFPGRFSGRQFSNSRSEMNVSTLELGDSALYLCASSPTGAYEQCFGPGTRLTVT.

The rearrangement uses TRBV20-1 and TRBJ2-7, with 13 nucleotides matching TRBD2. Germline-derived CDR1 and CDR2 are DFQATT and SNEGSKA (reference sequence). The CDR3 contains 16 residues. Trimming took 6 bases from V and 4 from J; bases not matched to a gene: 12. The CDR3 DNA reads as TGCAGTGCCGAACTAGCGGGAGGGCCTTCCGGGTACGAGCAGTACTTC. It is translated as CSAELAGGPSGYEQYF.

The chain joins TRBV27 to TRBJ2-1; 7 nucleotides line up with TRBD2. This CDR3 spans 15 amino acids. Germline trimming cut 5 bases from V and 2 bases from J; bases unmatched to any gene: 6. Germline lookup yields CDR1 MNHEY and CDR2 SMNVEV (reference sequence). The DNA for the CDR3 is TGTGCCAGCAGTAAGCGGGACGGGACCTACAATGAGCAGTTCTTC. Protein product: CASSKRDGTYNEQFF.

The chain has TRBV20-1 and TRBJ2-1, with a tentative D call TRBD2 (5 bases). Per germline, CDR1 DFQATT and CDR2 SNEGSKA (reference sequence). V lost 0 bases, J lost 14 bases, and 26 bases lay in between. There are 16 residues in the CDR3. CDR3 bases: TGCAGTGCTAGAGATAATAACGGCAGGAAGATTTCGGGGAAGTTCTTC. It codes for CSARDNNGRKISGKFF.

In regard to this clonotype: At one end, the junction sequence differs from germline, possibly due to a read error. V gene TRBV9 combines with J gene TRBJ1-6, with unresolved D. Per germline, CDR1 SGDLS and CDR2 YYNGEE. This CDR3 spans 14 amino acids. The CDR3 DNA reads as TGCGCCAGCAGCGTAGAAGGAGAGAATTCACCCCTCCACTTT. Translated, it gives CASSVEGENSPLHF.

This clonotype occurred a few times. The chain uses TRBV7-2 and TRBJ1-6; D gene unclear. Looked up from germline, CDR1 is SGHTA and CDR2 is FQGNSA. Trimming stripped 1 base from V and 11 bases from J, with 12 bases between. This CDR3 spans 14 amino acids. The CDR3 DNA reads as TGTGCCAGCAGCTTAGAAGCTAGTTGGGCACCCCTCCACTTT. It encodes CASSLEASWAPLHF.

The rearrangement joins TRBV6-2 or TRBV6-3 to TRBJ1-2; 9 nucleotides match TRBD1. V lost 4 bases and J lost 6; bases outside the gene matches: 6. Germline CDR1 is MNHEY and CDR2 is SVGEGT. The CDR3 has 14 amino acids. CDR3 sequence reads: CASSSWTGVNGYTF. DNA for the CDR3: TGTGCCAGCAGTTCCTGGACAGGGGTGAATGGCTACACCTTC.